This T cell receptor (beta chain) was captured in a study of blood T cell repertoires in COVID-19. The wider study: Both acute and convalescent COVID-19 samples were obtained from the United States, Italy and Spain. PBMCs, B-cell-depleted T cells, or T cells provided the cDNA or gDNA that made up the material.

Source study methods: How many nucleated cells were present was estimated from reference gene primer amplification. Clones were sequenced by immunoSEQ multiplex PCR, and TCRdb holds only the in-frame ones, with some missing. V, J and clone size are those of that table, while D and trimming were read from the DNA. The sample records over 90,000 clones, around 87% being singletons. The sequencing sample was made of peripheral blood. The source of this sequence is a man in his fifties or sixties with active or convalescent COVID-19.

The CDR3 reads CASPGRKFGDNEQFF. CDR3 sequence (DNA): TGTGCCAGCCCCGGGAGGAAGTTTGGAGACAATGAGCAGTTCTTC. V usage is TRBV5-4 and J usage is TRBJ2-1; TRBD2 matches 7 bases. Germline CDR1 reads SGHNT; CDR2 reads YYREEE (reference sequence). CDR3 length: 15 residues. The V and J ends lost 7 bases and 5 bases, in that order; junction bases with no gene match: 12.